The next 7 T cell receptor beta chains were all read from a single sample in a study of CD8 T cells in ankylosing spondylitis. TCRdb passed the 5' RACE reads through MiXCR, listing each CDR3 protein once. The table shows 30,000 to 45,000 distinct CDR3 sequences, with roughly 3.1% occurring only once. The sequenced sample consisted of blood, either unsorted or a sorted T cell fraction (not recorded which). Receptors originate from a male donor with ankylosing spondylitis or in good health (not recorded which).

This clonotype occurred many times. The chain joins TRBV9 to TRBJ2-2; 7 bases agree with TRBD2. Germline CDR1 and CDR2: SGDLS and YYNGEE. V was pared by 4 bases and J by 4 bases, with 4 bases of the junction left unmatched. The CDR3 runs 14 residues. For the CDR3, the DNA is TGTGCCAGCAGCCCCGGACTAGTCACCGGGGAGCTGTTTTTT. This translates into CASSPGLVTGELFF.

This chain connects TRBV9 to TRBJ2-2; either TRBD1 or TRBD2 may fit D (6 bases each). The CDR3 loop spans 14 amino acids. V was shortened by 4 bases and J by 7 bases, with 14 bases between the two germline ends. Germline V CDR1 and CDR2: SGDLS, YYNGEE. As DNA, the CDR3 is TGTGCCAGCAGCATGGAGGGGGTTAGCGGGGAGCTGTTTTTT. Amino acids: CASSMEGVSGELFF.

This clonotype was counted many times. The rearrangement joins TRBV9 to TRBJ2-1; TRBD2 matches at 9 bases. The CDR3 is made up of 19 amino acids. V was pared by 0 bases and J by 7 bases, with 17 bases of the junction left unmatched. CDR1 SGDLS and CDR2 YYNGEE come from the germline V gene. CDR3 in DNA: TGTGCCAGCAGCGTAGGGGTGGCTAGCGGGAAGATAGGTAGGAATGAGCAGTTCTTC. Its protein is CASSVGVASGKIGRNEQFF. The full variable domain, completed using reference TRBV9 and TRBJ2-1, is DSGVTQTPKHLITATGQRVTLRCSPRSGDLSVYWYQQSLDQGLQFLIQYYNGEERAKGNILERFSAQQFPDLHSELNLSSLELGDSALYFCASSVGVASGKIGRNEQFFGPGTRLTVL.

This clonotype was recorded at least ten times. The rearrangement joins TRBV9 to TRBJ2-1, with 8 bases identical to TRBD2. V lost 7 bases and J lost 4; bases outside the gene matches: 4. The CDR3 has 13 amino acids. Looked up from germline, CDR1 is SGDLS and CDR2 is YYNGEE. CDR3 protein: CASGGGLYNEQFF. For the CDR3, the DNA is TGTGCCAGCGGCGGGGGGCTGTACAATGAGCAGTTCTTC.

This clonotype has ten or more counts. The CDR3: CASSQVPGQIISDSPLHF. The CDR3 nucleotides are TGCGCCAGCAGTCAAGTACCGGGACAGATAATATCGGATTCACCCCTCCACTTT. The chain is built from TRBV23-1 and TRBJ1-6; 7 positions agree with TRBD1. TRBV23-1 is noted as an ORF with a role that remains uncertain. CDR3 length equals 18 residues. Trimming took 2 bases from V and 8 from J; bases not matched to a gene: 15.

This clonotype was counted ten times or more. The V call is TRBV9, the J call TRBJ2-1; 8 nucleotides align to TRBD2. Trimming took 6 bases from V and 7 from J; bases not matched to a gene: 9. The CDR3 totals 14 residues. Germline V gives CDR1 SGDLS, CDR2 YYNGEE. The CDR3 nucleotides read TGTGCCAGCAACCCAGCGGGAGTGGGTAATGAGCAGTTCTTC. Translated: CASNPAGVGNEQFF.

This clonotype was counted at least ten times. The V and J genes are TRBV9 and TRBJ2-2, with no clear D. The germline gives CDR1 SGDLS, CDR2 YYNGEE. The CDR3 is made up of 14 amino acids. V was trimmed by 3 bases and J by 2 bases, leaving 8 bases between them. The CDR3: CASSGDSNTGELFF. CDR3 coding DNA: TGTGCCAGCAGCGGAGACTCTAACACCGGGGAGCTGTTTTTT. Using reference TRBV9 and TRBJ2-2 for the parts outside the CDR3, the full variable domain is DSGVTQTPKHLITATGQRVTLRCSPRSGDLSVYWYQQSLDQGLQFLIQYYNGEERAKGNILERFSAQQFPDLHSELNLSSLELGDSALYFCASSGDSNTGELFFGEGSRLTVL.